The 10 T cell receptor beta chains given below trace back to one sample, sequenced in a study of blood T cells in healthy people across ages. Using a J-beta primer mix together with a sample-barcoded 5' primer, a second PCR was run for roughly 6 to 11 cycles. One entry per CDR3 protein results from TCRdb running MiXCR on the 5' RACE reads. The sample has over a million distinct CDR3 sequences; around 40% are singletons. The sample taken for sequencing was blood. All receptors come from a woman between 18 and 29 years old in good health.

This clonotype has ten or more counts. This CDR3 is CSAPGSSYNEQFF. CDR3 in DNA: TGCAGTGCTCCGGGGTCCTCCTACAATGAGCAGTTCTTC. J is TRBJ2-1 and V is TRBV20-1; a weak D match, TRBD2 (5 bases). The V gene lost 5 bases and the J gene lost 0 bases, with 8 bases spanning the gap. CDR3 length: 13 residues. Looked up from germline, CDR1 is DFQATT and CDR2 is SNEGSKA (reference sequence).

This chain joins TRBV6-5 and TRBJ1-2; a weak D match, TRBD1 (5 bases). Between the trimmed V and J ends, which lost 0 bases and 4 bases, there was a span of 12 bases. The CDR3 is made up of 15 amino acids. Germline values: CDR1 MNHEY, CDR2 SVGAGI. CDR3 protein: CASSYSAFGAYGYTF. DNA of the CDR3: TGTGCCAGCAGTTACTCCGCGTTTGGGGCCTATGGCTACACCTTC.

On this clonotype itself: A junction end diverges from the germline sequence, so it may reflect a read error. The chain combines TRBV18 with TRBJ2-5, with 11 bases aligning to TRBD2. The V gene's germline CDR1 is KGHSH and CDR2 LQKENI. The CDR3 extends over 16 amino acids. The CDR3 DNA reads TGTGCCAGCTCACCCAGACTAGCGGGGAGTCAAGAGGCCCAGTACTTC. It translates to CASSPRLAGSQEAQYF.

The sample holds one count of this clonotype. This chain links TRBV2 with TRBJ1-4; no clear D. This CDR3 spans 16 amino acids. V lost 5 bases and J 0 bases, leaving 13 bases between the germline ends. Germline-derived CDR1 and CDR2 are SNHLY and FYNNEI. CDR3 DNA: TGTGCCAGCAGTCAGAGGGTCAGTGCAACTAATGAAAAACTGTTTTTT. Protein: CASSQRVSATNEKLFF.

This clonotype was counted between two and nine times. The rearrangement uses TRBV28 and TRBJ1-6; 7 nucleotides match TRBD1. Germline CDR1 is MDHEN and CDR2 is SYDVKM. The CDR3 spans 15 residues. V lost 8 bases to trimming and J lost 8 bases; unmatched junction nucleotides: 12. CDR3: CASSSQGRGYSPLHF. The CDR3 coding sequence is TGTGCCAGCTCCTCACAGGGGAGAGGTTATTCACCCCTCCACTTT.

This clonotype was counted a few times. The V call is TRBV20-1, the J call TRBJ2-7, with D possibly matching TRBD1 (5 bases). This CDR3 has 13 residues. Trimming pared 5 bases from V and 2 bases from J, leaving 13 bases between. Germline CDR1 is DFQATT and CDR2 is SNEGSKA (reference sequence). The CDR3 reads CSAQLRGTYEQYF. The CDR3 DNA is TGCAGTGCTCAGCTTAGGGGAACCTACGAGCAGTACTTC.

The chain has TRBV20-1 and TRBJ2-5; D gene unclear. Germline assignment: CDR1 DFQATT and CDR2 SNEGSKA (reference sequence). V dropped 4 bases and J dropped 7 bases, with 16 bases sitting between them. This CDR3 spans 13 amino acids. In DNA, the CDR3 is TGCAGTGCTAACCTACTCGTTTCGGGGACCCAGTACTTC. It is translated as CSANLLVSGTQYF.

Only a few counts were recorded for this clonotype. DNA of the CDR3: TGTGCCAGCAGTTTTAAAGGGCCGGATAATGAAAAACTGTTTTTT. Its protein is CASSFKGPDNEKLFF. The rearrangement uses TRBV27 and TRBJ1-4; D call uncertain. Trimming shortened V by 3 bases and J by 4 bases, and 12 bases separated the two germline ends. The CDR3 runs to 15 residues. Germline CDR1 reads MNHEY; CDR2 reads SMNVEV (reference sequence).

The chain joins TRBV7-9 to TRBJ2-7; no clear D. Per the germline V gene, CDR1 is SEHNR and CDR2 is FQNEAQ (reference sequence). The CDR3 covers 14 residues. Trimming removed 3 bases from V and 0 bases from J, with 9 bases in between. In nucleotides, the CDR3 is TGTGCCAGCAGCTTTTCTGGATTCTCCTACGAGCAGTACTTC. Translation gives CASSFSGFSYEQYF.

The table lists this clonotype with many counts. This chain joins TRBV4-3 and TRBJ2-1; D not certain. V was shortened by 1 base and J by 0 bases, with 4 bases between the two germline ends. The CDR3 covers 14 residues. From germline, CDR1 is LGHNA and CDR2 YSLEER. The CDR3 loop is CASSQGTSYNEQFF. The CDR3 region has the DNA TGCGCCAGCAGCCAAGGGACCTCCTACAATGAGCAGTTCTTC.